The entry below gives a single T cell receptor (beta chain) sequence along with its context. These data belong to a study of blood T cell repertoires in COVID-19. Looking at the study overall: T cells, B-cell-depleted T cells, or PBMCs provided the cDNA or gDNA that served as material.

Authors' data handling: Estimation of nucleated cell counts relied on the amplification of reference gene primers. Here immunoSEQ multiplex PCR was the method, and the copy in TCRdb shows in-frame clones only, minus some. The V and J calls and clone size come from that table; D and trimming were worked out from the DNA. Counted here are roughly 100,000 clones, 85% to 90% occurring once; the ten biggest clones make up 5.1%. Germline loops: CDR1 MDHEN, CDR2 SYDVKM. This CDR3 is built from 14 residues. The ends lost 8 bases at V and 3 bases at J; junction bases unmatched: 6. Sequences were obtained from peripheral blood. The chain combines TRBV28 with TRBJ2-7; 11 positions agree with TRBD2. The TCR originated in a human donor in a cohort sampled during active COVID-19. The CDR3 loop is CASWASGGLYEQYF. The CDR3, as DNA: TGTGCCAGCTGGGCTAGCGGGGGGCTCTACGAGCAGTACTTC.